A selection of T cell receptor beta chains follows, all from one sample in a study of resident and recirculating memory T cells in vitiligo. Data came from immunoSEQ multiplex PCR; TCRdb stores just in-frame clones and leaves some out. The repertoire holds tens of thousands of clones, with just over 90% as singletons. Sequenced sample: blood. Receptors originate from a male donor with vitiligo. CDR3s include the opening cysteine and the closing phenylalanine or tryptophan. Each record gives: CDR3 length, clone size, V gene, D gene, J gene, CDR3 DNA, CDR3 protein. A D gene is named only where the DNA matches it firmly. The listing skips clone size in some rows; elsewhere it reads once, few, many or a size class.

len: 17
abundance: .
v_gene: TRBV5-1
d_gene: .
j_gene: TRBJ2-2
CDR3nt: TGCGCCAGCAGCTTGAAAGGCTCCGTTGGAGGCACCGGGGAGCTGTTTTTT
CDR3aa: CASSLKGSVGGTGELFF

len: 13
abundance: .
v_gene: TRBV6-1
d_gene: TRBD1
j_gene: TRBJ2-7
CDR3nt: TGTGCCAGCAGTACAGGGGGCTCCTACGAGCAGTACTTC
CDR3aa: CASSTGGSYEQYF

len: 15
abundance: .
v_gene: TRBV4-1
d_gene: .
j_gene: TRBJ2-7
CDR3nt: TGCGCCAGCAGCTCTACGACAGGACGACTCTACGAGCAGTACTTC
CDR3aa: CASSSTTGRLYEQYF

len: 16
abundance: .
v_gene: TRBV6-4
d_gene: TRBD2
j_gene: TRBJ2-3
CDR3nt: TGTGCCAGCAGTGCCGCCTCTAGCGGGGGGCCAGATACGCAGTATTTT
CDR3aa: CASSAASSGGPDTQYF

len: 18
abundance: .
v_gene: TRBV28
d_gene: .
j_gene: TRBJ1-5
CDR3nt: TGTGCCAGCAGTCCCTCCCCGGGTAGGGGCGATAGCAATCAGCCCCAGCATTTT
CDR3aa: CASSPSPGRGDSNQPQHF

len: 13
abundance: .
v_gene: TRBV27
d_gene: .
j_gene: TRBJ1-1
CDR3nt: TGTGCCAGCACGGGATACATGGGCACTGAAGCTTTCTTT
CDR3aa: CASTGYMGTEAFF

len: 14
abundance: .
v_gene: TRBV7-9
d_gene: .
j_gene: TRBJ2-2
CDR3nt: TGTGCCAGCAGCACGACGGGGGGCCCCGGGGAGCTGTTTTTT
CDR3aa: CASSTTGGPGELFF

len: 16
abundance: .
v_gene: TRBV19
d_gene: TRBD2
j_gene: TRBJ2-3
CDR3nt: TGTGCCAGTAGCGATGTGACTAGCGGGGGGGCAGATACGCAGTATTTT
CDR3aa: CASSDVTSGGADTQYF

len: 15
abundance: .
v_gene: TRBV27
d_gene: .
j_gene: TRBJ1-1
CDR3nt: TGTGCCAGCAGTTCGTTGCAGGTGATGAACACTGAAGCTTTCTTT
CDR3aa: CASSSLQVMNTEAFF

len: 14
abundance: few
v_gene: TRBV25-1
d_gene: TRBD1
j_gene: TRBJ1-5
CDR3nt: TGTGCCAGCAGTGCGACAGGGGTTGGGCAGCCCCAGCATTTT
CDR3aa: CASSATGVGQPQHF

len: 16
abundance: .
v_gene: TRBV19
d_gene: TRBD1
j_gene: TRBJ1-5
CDR3nt: TGTGCCAGTAGTGCCCTGGGGACAGGCTGGGATCAGCCCCAGCATTTT
CDR3aa: CASSALGTGWDQPQHF

len: 13
abundance: few
v_gene: TRBV19
d_gene: .
j_gene: TRBJ2-4
CDR3nt: TGTGCCACTTCGAGAGTATCGACTAGTTCTCAGTACTTC
CDR3aa: CATSRVSTSSQYF

len: 13
abundance: once
v_gene: TRBV11-2
d_gene: .
j_gene: TRBJ2-2
CDR3nt: TGTGCCAGCAGGCTACAGGGAACCGGGGAGCTGTTTTTT
CDR3aa: CASRLQGTGELFF

len: 15
abundance: .
v_gene: TRBV25-1
d_gene: .
j_gene: TRBJ2-3
CDR3nt: TGTGCCAGCAGTGAATGGACACCCAACACAGATACGCAGTATTTT
CDR3aa: CASSEWTPNTDTQYF

len: 14
abundance: .
v_gene: TRBV9
d_gene: TRBD1
j_gene: TRBJ1-4
CDR3nt: TGTGCCAGCAGCGGGGACAGGGGGAATGAAAAACTGTTTTTT
CDR3aa: CASSGDRGNEKLFF

len: 15
abundance: once
v_gene: TRBV5-1
d_gene: .
j_gene: TRBJ2-3
CDR3nt: TGCGCCAGCAGCTTGGCCCTAGCGCGCACAGATACGCAGTATTTT
CDR3aa: CASSLALARTDTQYF

len: 14
abundance: .
v_gene: TRBV27
d_gene: .
j_gene: TRBJ2-7
CDR3nt: TGTGCCAGCAGTTTAAGAACTCATTCCTACGAGCAGTACTTC
CDR3aa: CASSLRTHSYEQYF

len: 11
abundance: .
v_gene: TRBV6-5
d_gene: .
j_gene: TRBJ1-2
CDR3nt: TGTGCCAGCCACAGTAACTATGGCTACACCTTC
CDR3aa: CASHSNYGYTF

len: 14
abundance: few
v_gene: TRBV10-3
d_gene: .
j_gene: TRBJ1-5
CDR3nt: TGTGCCATCAGTGGAGACAGGCTTTCGGAGCCCCAGCATTTT
CDR3aa: CAISGDRLSEPQHF

len: 12
abundance: .
v_gene: TRBV2
d_gene: .
j_gene: TRBJ1-1
CDR3nt: TGTGCCAGCAGTGGGGGACATCCTGAAGCTTTCTTT
CDR3aa: CASSGGHPEAFF

len: 15
abundance: .
v_gene: TRBV4-2
d_gene: .
j_gene: TRBJ2-7
CDR3nt: TGTGCCAGCAGCCAAGCAGGCGCTCCTTCCTACGAGCAGTACTTC
CDR3aa: CASSQAGAPSYEQYF

len: 15
abundance: .
v_gene: TRBV2
d_gene: .
j_gene: TRBJ1-5
CDR3nt: TGTGCCAGCAGCGTTGGCAGGGTTAACAATCAGCCCCAGCATTTT
CDR3aa: CASSVGRVNNQPQHF

len: 15
abundance: once
v_gene: TRBV25-1
d_gene: TRBD1
j_gene: TRBJ2-2
CDR3nt: TGTGCCAGCAGCACAGGGGGCACGAACACCGGGGAGCTGTTTTTT
CDR3aa: CASSTGGTNTGELFF

len: 14
abundance: .
v_gene: TRBV5-1
d_gene: .
j_gene: TRBJ2-7
CDR3nt: TGCGCCAGCAGCTTGGACCGGCGGTCCTACGAGCAGTACTTC
CDR3aa: CASSLDRRSYEQYF

len: 13
abundance: .
v_gene: TRBV6-5
d_gene: .
j_gene: TRBJ1-2
CDR3nt: TGTGCCAGCTCAGAGACTTCTAACTATGGCTACACCTTC
CDR3aa: CASSETSNYGYTF

len: 16
abundance: .
v_gene: TRBV28
d_gene: TRBD1
j_gene: TRBJ1-2
CDR3nt: TGTGCCAGCAGCTCCCGAGCGCCGGGACAGAACTATGGCTACACCTTC
CDR3aa: CASSSRAPGQNYGYTF

len: 13
abundance: .
v_gene: TRBV19
d_gene: .
j_gene: TRBJ1-2
CDR3nt: TGTGCCAGTAGTATAGCAGGGAACTATGGCTACACCTTC
CDR3aa: CASSIAGNYGYTF

len: 14
abundance: .
v_gene: TRBV7-3
d_gene: TRBD1
j_gene: TRBJ2-3
CDR3nt: TGTGCCAGCAGCTTGGGACAGCCCACAGATACGCAGTATTTT
CDR3aa: CASSLGQPTDTQYF

len: 15
abundance: .
v_gene: TRBV7-2
d_gene: TRBD1
j_gene: TRBJ2-5
CDR3nt: TGTGCCAGCAGCTTTCAGAGGGGGCGTAAAGAGACCCAGTACTTC
CDR3aa: CASSFQRGRKETQYF

len: 16
abundance: once
v_gene: TRBV7-8
d_gene: TRBD1
j_gene: TRBJ1-5
CDR3nt: TGTGCCAGCAGCGCCCAGACAGGGTTTAACAATCAGCCCCAGCATTTT
CDR3aa: CASSAQTGFNNQPQHF

len: 16
abundance: once
v_gene: TRBV6-5
d_gene: .
j_gene: TRBJ2-1
CDR3nt: TGTGCCAGCAGTTACATGTCGCTAGCAGCGGACAATGAGCAGTTCTTC
CDR3aa: CASSYMSLAADNEQFF

len: 14
abundance: .
v_gene: TRBV5-1
d_gene: .
j_gene: TRBJ1-2
CDR3nt: TGCGCCAGCAGCTTAGGGGGACCTATAGACGGCTACACCTTC
CDR3aa: CASSLGGPIDGYTF

len: 14
abundance: .
v_gene: TRBV10-3
d_gene: TRBD2
j_gene: TRBJ2-5
CDR3nt: TGTGCCATCAATCGGGGGGGCCGAGGGGAGACCCAGTACTTC
CDR3aa: CAINRGGRGETQYF

len: 14
abundance: .
v_gene: TRBV5-6
d_gene: TRBD1
j_gene: TRBJ2-1
CDR3nt: TGTGCCAGCAGCCCGGGACAGATTTACAATGAGCAGTTCTTC
CDR3aa: CASSPGQIYNEQFF

len: 16
abundance: .
v_gene: TRBV2
d_gene: .
j_gene: TRBJ2-1
CDR3nt: TGTGCCAGCACTCTACCGGAGGGGGCAAGGGGCGATGAGCAGTTCTTC
CDR3aa: CASTLPEGARGDEQFF

len: 13
abundance: .
v_gene: TRBV9
d_gene: .
j_gene: TRBJ1-1
CDR3nt: TGTGCCAGCAGCTCTCGCGGGAACACTGAAGCTTTCTTT
CDR3aa: CASSSRGNTEAFF

len: 15
abundance: .
v_gene: TRBV5-6
d_gene: .
j_gene: TRBJ2-3
CDR3nt: TGTGCCAGCAGCTTAGGAGGTTTCAGCACAGATACGCAGTATTTT
CDR3aa: CASSLGGFSTDTQYF

len: 14
abundance: .
v_gene: TRBV5-1
d_gene: TRBD1
j_gene: TRBJ1-3
CDR3nt: TGCGCCAGCAGACCAGGGACAGCCGGAAACACCATATATTTT
CDR3aa: CASRPGTAGNTIYF

len: 15
abundance: .
v_gene: TRBV6-1
d_gene: .
j_gene: TRBJ1-4
CDR3nt: TGTGCCAGCAGTGATGTAACGGGGGAGAATGAAAAACTGTTTTTT
CDR3aa: CASSDVTGENEKLFF

len: 17
abundance: .
v_gene: TRBV15
d_gene: .
j_gene: TRBJ1-4
CDR3nt: TGTGCCACCAGCGACCACGACCTTTGGGGAGCTAATGAAAAACTGTTTTTT
CDR3aa: CATSDHDLWGANEKLFF

len: 16
abundance: .
v_gene: TRBV9
d_gene: .
j_gene: TRBJ2-6
CDR3nt: TGTGCCAGCAGCGTAGCGACGGGATCCGGGGCCAACGTCCTGACTTTC
CDR3aa: CASSVATGSGANVLTF

len: 12
abundance: .
v_gene: TRBV2
d_gene: .
j_gene: TRBJ2-5
CDR3nt: TGTGCCAGCAGTGAACGGGGAGAGACCCAGTACTTC
CDR3aa: CASSERGETQYF

len: 16
abundance: .
v_gene: TRBV5-6
d_gene: TRBD1
j_gene: TRBJ1-1
CDR3nt: TGTGCCAGCAGCTTTCTAGCGGGACAGCTTAACACTGAAGCTTTCTTT
CDR3aa: CASSFLAGQLNTEAFF

len: 17
abundance: .
v_gene: TRBV4-3
d_gene: .
j_gene: TRBJ1-5
CDR3nt: TGCGCCAGCAGCCAAGATGCTTGGACAGCGACAAATCAGCCCCAGCATTTT
CDR3aa: CASSQDAWTATNQPQHF

len: 17
abundance: .
v_gene: TRBV19
d_gene: TRBD1
j_gene: TRBJ1-6
CDR3nt: TGTGCCAGTCATACTACGAACCAGGGGGTCCATAATTCACCCCTCCACTTT
CDR3aa: CASHTTNQGVHNSPLHF

len: 16
abundance: .
v_gene: TRBV7-2
d_gene: .
j_gene: TRBJ2-1
CDR3nt: TGTGCCAGCAGCTTAATAGGGGTAAACTCCTACAATGAGCAGTTCTTC
CDR3aa: CASSLIGVNSYNEQFF

len: 15
abundance: .
v_gene: TRBV4-3
d_gene: TRBD2
j_gene: TRBJ2-1
CDR3nt: TGCGCCAGCAGCCAAGCTAGCGGGGGCAACAATGAGCAGTTCTTC
CDR3aa: CASSQASGGNNEQFF

len: 19
abundance: .
v_gene: TRBV4-2
d_gene: TRBD1
j_gene: TRBJ2-4
CDR3nt: TGTGCCAGCAGCCAAGAATGGGGACAGGGGGTAGGGCGAGGTAACATTCAGTACTTC
CDR3aa: CASSQEWGQGVGRGNIQYF

len: 13
abundance: .
v_gene: TRBV5-5
d_gene: TRBD1
j_gene: TRBJ2-2
CDR3nt: TGTGCCAGCAGCCCCTACAGGGGTCGGGAGCTGTTTTTT
CDR3aa: CASSPYRGRELFF

len: 15
abundance: .
v_gene: TRBV7-9
d_gene: .
j_gene: TRBJ2-3
CDR3nt: TGTGCCAGCAGCTTAGGGAGGGACAGCCGAAGACCGCAGTATTTT
CDR3aa: CASSLGRDSRRPQYF

len: 17
abundance: .
v_gene: TRBV4-2
d_gene: .
j_gene: TRBJ1-2
CDR3nt: TGTGCCAGCAGCCAAGATAGGTCAGGCGGGGGATACGGGGGCTACACCTTC
CDR3aa: CASSQDRSGGGYGGYTF

len: 15
abundance: .
v_gene: TRBV10-3
d_gene: TRBD1
j_gene: TRBJ1-1
CDR3nt: TGTGCCATCAGTAACCTCTACAGGGGGGGGACTGAAGCTTTCTTT
CDR3aa: CAISNLYRGGTEAFF

len: 20
abundance: .
v_gene: TRBV27
d_gene: TRBD1
j_gene: TRBJ2-2
CDR3nt: TGTGCCAGCAGTACCCACAGGGGGCAAGGGGTGTCCGGCTACACCGGGGAGCTGTTTTTT
CDR3aa: CASSTHRGQGVSGYTGELFF

len: 15
abundance: few
v_gene: TRBV5-4
d_gene: .
j_gene: TRBJ1-2
CDR3nt: TGTGCCAGCAGCACCCAACAGGAGGGCTCGGGGGGCTACACCTTC
CDR3aa: CASSTQQEGSGGYTF

len: 14
abundance: .
v_gene: TRBV13
d_gene: .
j_gene: TRBJ2-7
CDR3nt: TGTGCCAGCAGCCCAAGGACAGTCTCCTACGAGCAGTACTTC
CDR3aa: CASSPRTVSYEQYF

len: 15
abundance: .
v_gene: TRBV9
d_gene: .
j_gene: TRBJ2-1
CDR3nt: TGTGCCAGCAGCGTGGGGCTAGGGCAGTACAATGAGCAGTTCTTC
CDR3aa: CASSVGLGQYNEQFF

len: 14
abundance: once
v_gene: TRBV4-1
d_gene: .
j_gene: TRBJ1-5
CDR3nt: TGCGCCAGCAGCCAAGAAGAAGCGGTTCAGCCCCAGCATTTT
CDR3aa: CASSQEEAVQPQHF

len: 17
abundance: .
v_gene: TRBV27
d_gene: TRBD1
j_gene: TRBJ1-6
CDR3nt: TGTGCCAGCAGTCCCTGGGACAGGGGGCTCGGCAATTCACCCCTCCACTTT
CDR3aa: CASSPWDRGLGNSPLHF

len: 16
abundance: .
v_gene: TRBV7-2
d_gene: TRBD2
j_gene: TRBJ2-3
CDR3nt: TGTGCCAGCAGCTTAGTCGCGGGGGGGAGCACAGATACGCAGTATTTT
CDR3aa: CASSLVAGGSTDTQYF